The 8 T cell receptor beta chains below come from one sample, sequenced in a study of cytomegalovirus exposure and HLA in healthy donors. The protocol was immunoSEQ multiplex PCR, while the TCRdb copy is restricted to in-frame clones and leaves out a portion. This sample yields under 250,000 clones, of which roughly 84% are seen a single time; roughly 2% belongs to the top ten. Sequencing used PBMCs. The receptors were gathered from a woman under 30 in good health and CMV-seropositive.

This chain uses TRBV7-6 with TRBJ2-7; TRBD2 matches at 7 bases. This CDR3 is built from 17 residues. Germline CDR1 SGHVS, CDR2 FNYEAQ. Trimming cost V 1 base and J 3 bases; bases outside gene matches: 12. In nucleotides, the CDR3 is TGTGCCAGCAGCTTAGAGAGTGGGGGGGTAAAGGTCTACGAGCAGTACTTC. This codes for CASSLESGGVKVYEQYF.

The chain joins TRBV29-1 to TRBJ2-7; the D is unclear. The germline V gene encodes CDR1 SQVTM and CDR2 ANQGSEA. The CDR3 totals 12 residues. Trimming stripped 0 bases from V and 3 bases from J, with 6 bases between. The CDR3 DNA reads TGCAGCGTTGAAGAGGGCCTCTACGAGCAGTACTTC. Protein sequence: CSVEEGLYEQYF.

The chain joins TRBV28 to TRBJ1-5; TRBD1 matches 12 bases. The CDR3 spans 16 residues. The germline CDR1 and CDR2 sequences are MDHEN and SYDVKM. V was clipped by 3 bases and J by 6 bases; unmatched bases: 6. Here the CDR3 reads CASSLYGTGGSQPQHF. As DNA, the CDR3 is TGTGCCAGCAGTTTGTATGGGACAGGGGGCAGTCAGCCCCAGCATTTT.

The rearrangement joins TRBV4-1 to TRBJ2-1; TRBD2 matches 8 bases. Germline V CDR1 and CDR2: MGHRA, YSYEKL. The J segment lost 8 bases and the V segment lost 1 base, leaving 13 bases of the junction unmatched. The CDR3 sequence is 17 residues long. Written as DNA, the CDR3 is TGCGCCAGCAGCCAAGCCGGGACTAGTACTTTCGGGGATGAGCAGTTCTTC. Translation gives CASSQAGTSTFGDEQFF.

J is TRBJ1-5 and V is TRBV2; the match to TRBD1 covers 10 bases. In germline, CDR1 is SNHLY, CDR2 FYNNEI. With 6 bases clipped from V and 7 bases from J, the junction kept 3 bases outside the gene matches. This CDR3 comprises 13 residues. The CDR3 loop is CASSRDRGQPQHF. The CDR3 DNA is TGTGCCAGCAGCCGGGACAGGGGACAGCCCCAGCATTTT.

The chain has TRBV4-1 and TRBJ2-5; D ambiguous. Germline V gene lookup returns CDR1 MGHRA and CDR2 YSYEKL. CDR3 size: 11 residues. The V end lost 4 bases, the J end lost 7 bases, and 7 bases lay between the germline ends. The CDR3 is CASSLTGTQYF. For the CDR3, the DNA is TGCGCCAGCAGCCTGACGGGGACCCAGTACTTC.

The V and J genes are TRBV29-1 and TRBJ1-1; D unclear. The germline gives CDR1 SQVTM, CDR2 ANQGSEA. The CDR3 runs 11 residues. V gave up 7 bases and J gave up 1 base, with 7 bases separating them. The chain's CDR3 is CSAGANTEAFF. The CDR3 nucleotides read TGCAGCGCAGGCGCGAACACTGAAGCTTTCTTT.

The chain joins TRBV7-6 to TRBJ2-5; the D is unclear. Germline V gene sequence: CDR1 SGHVS, CDR2 FNYEAQ. The V end lost 5 bases, the J end lost 7 bases, and 14 bases lay between the germline ends. This CDR3 is 13 amino acids long. Here the CDR3 DNA reads TGTGCCAGCAGCCGCGTACGTACGGGGACCCAGTACTTC. Protein: CASSRVRTGTQYF.